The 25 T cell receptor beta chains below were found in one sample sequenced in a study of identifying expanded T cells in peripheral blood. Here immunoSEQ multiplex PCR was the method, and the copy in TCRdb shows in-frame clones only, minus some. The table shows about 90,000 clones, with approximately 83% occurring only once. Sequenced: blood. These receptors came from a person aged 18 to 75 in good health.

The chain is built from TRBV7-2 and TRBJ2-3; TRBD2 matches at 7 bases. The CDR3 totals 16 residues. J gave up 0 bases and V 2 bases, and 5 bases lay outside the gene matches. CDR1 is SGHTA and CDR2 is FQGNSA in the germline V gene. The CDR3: CASSLSGLGSTDTQYF. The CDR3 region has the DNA TGTGCCAGCAGCTTATCCGGACTAGGGAGCACAGATACGCAGTATTTT.

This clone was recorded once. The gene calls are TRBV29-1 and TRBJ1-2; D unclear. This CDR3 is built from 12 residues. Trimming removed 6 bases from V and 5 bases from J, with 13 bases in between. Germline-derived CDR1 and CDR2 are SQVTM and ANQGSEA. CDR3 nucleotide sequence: TGCAGCGTGGGTGGCGAACCTTATGGCTACACCTTC. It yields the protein CSVGGEPYGYTF.

The CDR3 DNA sequence: TGTGCCAGCAGTTACGAAGGGTACACCGGGGAGCTGTTTTTT. It encodes CASSYEGYTGELFF. The chain combines TRBV6-5 with TRBJ2-2; D ambiguous. Trimming stripped 2 bases from V and 3 bases from J, with 7 bases between. Germline V gene data show CDR1 as MNHEY and CDR2 as SVGAGI. The CDR3 runs to 14 residues.

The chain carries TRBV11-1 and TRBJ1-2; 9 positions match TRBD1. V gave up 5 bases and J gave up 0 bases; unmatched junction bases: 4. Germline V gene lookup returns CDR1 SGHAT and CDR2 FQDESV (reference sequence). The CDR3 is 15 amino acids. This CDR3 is CASSQGTGTNYGYTF. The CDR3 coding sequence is TGTGCCAGCAGCCAAGGGACAGGGACTAACTATGGCTACACCTTC. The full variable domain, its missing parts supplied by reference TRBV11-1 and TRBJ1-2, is EAEVAQSPRYKITEKSQAVAFWCDPISGHATLYWYRQILGQGPELLVQFQDESVVDDSQLPKDRFSAERLKGVDSTLKIQPAELGDSAMYLCASSQGTGTNYGYTFGSGTRLTVV.

The CDR3 sequence is CASSYSSTTDTIYF. The CDR3 nucleotides are TGTGCCAGCTCATATTCTTCCACGACAGACACCATATATTTT. The rearrangement links TRBV18 to TRBJ1-3; D possibly corresponds to TRBD1 (5 bases). With 5 bases removed from V and 8 bases from J, the gap between germline ends came to 16 bases. The CDR3 length is 14 residues. CDR1 is KGHSH, CDR2 LQKENI, per germline. The variable domain in full, completed from reference TRBV18 and TRBJ1-3, reads NAGVMQNPRHLVRRRGQEARLRCSPMKGHSHVYWYRQLPEEGLKFMVYLQKENIIDESGMPKERFSAEFPKEGPSILRIQQVVRGDSAAYFCASSYSSTTDTIYFGEGSWLTVV.

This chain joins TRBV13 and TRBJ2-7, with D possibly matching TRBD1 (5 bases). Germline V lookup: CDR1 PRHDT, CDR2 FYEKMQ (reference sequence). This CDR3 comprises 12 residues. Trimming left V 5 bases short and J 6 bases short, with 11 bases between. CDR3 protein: CASSPPTGEQYF. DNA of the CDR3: TGTGCCAGCAGCCCCCCCACAGGCGAGCAGTACTTC.

Here the CDR3 reads CASSLAQGRTDTQYF. The CDR3, as DNA: TGCGCCAGCAGCTTGGCTCAGGGGAGGACAGATACGCAGTATTTT. This sequence joins TRBV5-1 and TRBJ2-3; D is tentatively TRBD1 or TRBD2 (6 bases each). With 0 bases removed from V and 3 bases from J, the gap between germline ends came to 11 bases. Germline V lookup: CDR1 SGHRS, CDR2 YFSETQ. CDR3 length: 15 residues.

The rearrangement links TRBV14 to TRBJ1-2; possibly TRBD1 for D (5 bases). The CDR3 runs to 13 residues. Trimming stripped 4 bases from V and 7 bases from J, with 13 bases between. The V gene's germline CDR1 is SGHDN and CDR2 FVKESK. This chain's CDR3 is CASSLGRGTGYTF. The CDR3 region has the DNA TGTGCCAGCAGCCTGGGGAGGGGCACTGGCTACACCTTC.

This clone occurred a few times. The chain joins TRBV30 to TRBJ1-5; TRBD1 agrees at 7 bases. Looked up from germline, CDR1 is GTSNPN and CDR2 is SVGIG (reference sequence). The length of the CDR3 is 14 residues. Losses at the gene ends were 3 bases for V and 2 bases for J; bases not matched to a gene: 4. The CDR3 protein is CAWRIGTGNQPQHF. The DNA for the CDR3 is TGTGCCTGGAGGATAGGGACAGGCAATCAGCCCCAGCATTTT. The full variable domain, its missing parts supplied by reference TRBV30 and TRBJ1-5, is SQTIHQWPATLVQPVGSPLSLECTVEGTSNPNLYWYRQAAGRGLQLLFYSVGIGQISSEVPQNLSASRPQDRQFILSSKKLLLSDSGFYLCAWRIGTGNQPQHFGDGTRLSIL.

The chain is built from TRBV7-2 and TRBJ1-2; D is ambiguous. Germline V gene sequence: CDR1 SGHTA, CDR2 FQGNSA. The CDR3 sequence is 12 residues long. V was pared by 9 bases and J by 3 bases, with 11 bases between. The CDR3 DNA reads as TGTGCCAGTGAAGGCGGGTACTATGGCTACACCTTC. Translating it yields CASEGGYYGYTF.

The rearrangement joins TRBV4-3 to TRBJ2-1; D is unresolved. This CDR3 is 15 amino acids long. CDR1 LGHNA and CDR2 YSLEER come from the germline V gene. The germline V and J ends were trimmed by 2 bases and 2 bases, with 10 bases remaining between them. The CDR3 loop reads CASSQIGGAYNEQFF. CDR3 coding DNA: TGCGCCAGCAGCCAAATAGGCGGAGCCTACAATGAGCAGTTCTTC.

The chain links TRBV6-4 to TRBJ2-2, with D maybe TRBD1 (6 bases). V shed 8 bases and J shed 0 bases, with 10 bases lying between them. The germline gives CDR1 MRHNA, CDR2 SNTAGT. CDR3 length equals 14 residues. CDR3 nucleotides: TGTGCCAGCGGCCGGGACACGAACACCGGGGAGCTGTTTTTT. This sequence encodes CASGRDTNTGELFF.

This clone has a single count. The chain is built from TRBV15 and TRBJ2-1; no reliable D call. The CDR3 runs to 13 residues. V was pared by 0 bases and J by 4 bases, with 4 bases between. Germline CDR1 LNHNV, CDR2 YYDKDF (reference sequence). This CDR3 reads CATSRDRYNEQFF. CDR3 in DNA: TGTGCCACCAGCAGAGATAGGTACAATGAGCAGTTCTTC.

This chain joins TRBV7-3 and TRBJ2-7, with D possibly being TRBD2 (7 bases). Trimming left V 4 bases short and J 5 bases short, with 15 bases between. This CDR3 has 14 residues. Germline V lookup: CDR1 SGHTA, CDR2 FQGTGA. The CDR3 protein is CASSWGGLRNEQYF. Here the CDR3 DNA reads TGTGCCAGCAGCTGGGGGGGCTTGAGGAACGAGCAGTACTTC.

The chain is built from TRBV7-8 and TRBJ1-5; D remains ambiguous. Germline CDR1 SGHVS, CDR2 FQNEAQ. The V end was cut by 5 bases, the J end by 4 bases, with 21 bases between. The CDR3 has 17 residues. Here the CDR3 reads CASSPRTGVTLNQPQHF. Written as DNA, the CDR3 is TGTGCCAGCAGCCCAAGAACCGGGGTGACCCTTAATCAGCCCCAGCATTTT.

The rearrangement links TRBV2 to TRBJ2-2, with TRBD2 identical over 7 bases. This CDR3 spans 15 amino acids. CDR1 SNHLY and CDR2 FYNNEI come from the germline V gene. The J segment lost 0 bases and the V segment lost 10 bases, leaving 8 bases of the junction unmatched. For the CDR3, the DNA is TGTGCCACCTCGACTAGCAGATCGAACACCGGGGAGCTGTTTTTT. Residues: CATSTSRSNTGELFF.

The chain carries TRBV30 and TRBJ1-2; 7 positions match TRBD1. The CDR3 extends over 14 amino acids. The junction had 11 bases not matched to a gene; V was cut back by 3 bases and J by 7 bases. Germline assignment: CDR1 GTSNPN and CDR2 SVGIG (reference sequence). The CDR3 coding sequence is TGTGCCTGGAGGGTGGGACAGTTACACGCTGGCTACACCTTC. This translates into CAWRVGQLHAGYTF.

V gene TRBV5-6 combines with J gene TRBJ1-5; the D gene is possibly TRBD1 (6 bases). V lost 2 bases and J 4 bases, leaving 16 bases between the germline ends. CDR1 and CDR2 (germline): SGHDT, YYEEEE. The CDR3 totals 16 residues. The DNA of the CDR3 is TGTGCCAGCAGCTTTAGGGGGTGGCAGGGGAATCAGCCCCAGCATTTT. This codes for CASSFRGWQGNQPQHF.

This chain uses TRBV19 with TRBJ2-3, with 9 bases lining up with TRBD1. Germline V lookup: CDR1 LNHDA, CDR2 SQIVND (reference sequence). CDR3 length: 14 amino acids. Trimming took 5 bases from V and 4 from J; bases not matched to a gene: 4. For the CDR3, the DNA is TGTGCCAGTAGTTTGGACAGGGGTTCAGATACGCAGTATTTT. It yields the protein CASSLDRGSDTQYF.

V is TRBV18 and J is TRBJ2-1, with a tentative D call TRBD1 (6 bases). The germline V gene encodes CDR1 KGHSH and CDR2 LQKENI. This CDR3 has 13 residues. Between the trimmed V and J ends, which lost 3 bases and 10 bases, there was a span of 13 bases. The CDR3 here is CASSPLQGGEQFF. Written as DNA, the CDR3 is TGTGCCAGCTCACCGCTACAGGGCGGCGAGCAGTTCTTC.

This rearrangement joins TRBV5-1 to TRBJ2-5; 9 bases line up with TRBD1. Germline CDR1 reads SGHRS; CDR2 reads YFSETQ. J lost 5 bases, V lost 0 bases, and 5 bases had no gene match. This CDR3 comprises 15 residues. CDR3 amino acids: CASSLGDRVIETQYF. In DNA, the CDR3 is TGCGCCAGCAGCTTGGGGGACAGGGTGATCGAGACCCAGTACTTC.

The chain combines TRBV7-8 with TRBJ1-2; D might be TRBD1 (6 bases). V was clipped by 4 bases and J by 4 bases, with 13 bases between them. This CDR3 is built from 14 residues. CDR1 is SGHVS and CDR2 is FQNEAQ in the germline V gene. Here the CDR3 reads CASSSDRSPYGYTF. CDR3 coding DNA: TGTGCCAGCAGCTCTGACAGGAGTCCCTATGGCTACACCTTC. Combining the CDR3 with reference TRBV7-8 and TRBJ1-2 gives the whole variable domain GAGVSQSPRYKVAKRGQDVALRCDPISGHVSLFWYQQALGQGPEFLTYFQNEAQLDKSGLPSDRFFAERPEGSVSTLKIQRTQQEDSAVYLCASSSDRSPYGYTFGSGTRLTVV.

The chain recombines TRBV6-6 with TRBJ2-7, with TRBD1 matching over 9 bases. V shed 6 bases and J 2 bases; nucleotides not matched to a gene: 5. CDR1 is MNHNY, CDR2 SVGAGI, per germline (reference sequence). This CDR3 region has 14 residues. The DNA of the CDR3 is TGTGCCAGCAGGTGGGACAGGGCCACCTACGAGCAGTACTTC. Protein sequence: CASRWDRATYEQYF.

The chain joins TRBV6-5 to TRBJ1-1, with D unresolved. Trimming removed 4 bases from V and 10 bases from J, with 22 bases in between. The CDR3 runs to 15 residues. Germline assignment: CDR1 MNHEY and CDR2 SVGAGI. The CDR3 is CASSSSTVQIGSAFF. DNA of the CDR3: TGTGCCAGCAGTTCTTCCACCGTTCAGATTGGCTCAGCTTTCTTT.

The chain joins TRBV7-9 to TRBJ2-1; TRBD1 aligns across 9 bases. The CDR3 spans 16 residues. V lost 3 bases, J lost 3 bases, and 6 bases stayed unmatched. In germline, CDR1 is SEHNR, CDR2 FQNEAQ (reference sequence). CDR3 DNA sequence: TGTGCCAGCAGCTTGGCGACAGGGGGTTTCTACAATGAGCAGTTCTTC. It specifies CASSLATGGFYNEQFF.